This T cell receptor beta chain emerged from a study of T-cell reconstitution after alpha-beta-depleted transplantation in children. Germline CDR1 and CDR2: SGHVS and FNYEAQ. CDR3 size: 15 residues. The V and J ends lost 1 base and 8 bases respectively, with 15 bases between them. This clonotype was observed many times. Its antigen is not known. Study findings and constraints: From surviving recipient T cells and thymic progenitors came the high day-60 TCRbeta diversity observed in some patients. Diversity and T-cell counts at one year after transplant derived mostly from new T cells.

Library preparation (for TCRbeta) was performed with unique molecular identifiers. TCRdb re-analysed the PCR reads in MiXCR, keeping a single row per CDR3 protein. The data contain 140,000 to 150,000 distinct CDR3 sequences, 8.5% to 10% of them seen just once; the ten biggest clones take up less than 20%. The sample in question was PBMCs, mostly from graft donor cells, obtained 180 days after TCRalphabeta/CD19-depleted stem cell transplant. This clonotype was sampled from a female patient aged 2-15 years who had a stem cell transplant for congenital amegakaryocytic thrombocytopenia, so the T cells may come from the graft donor. V and J are TRBV7-6 and TRBJ2-1; D perhaps matches TRBD1 (6 bases). The CDR3 bases are TGTGCCAGCAGCTTAGGGCAGGGGAGAGGGGATGAGCAGTTCTTC. Amino acids: CASSLGQGRGDEQFF. Filled out from reference TRBV7-6 and TRBJ2-1, the complete variable domain reads GAGVSQSPRYKVTKRGQDVALRCDPISGHVSLYWYRQALGQGPEFLTYFNYEAQQDKSGLPNDRFSAERPEGSISTLTIQRTEQRDSAMYRCASSLGQGRGDEQFFGPGTRLTVL.